A single sample gave rise to the 5 T cell receptor beta chains below, sequenced in a study of identifying expanded T cells in peripheral blood. TCRdb keeps only in-frame clones here, not all; method: immunoSEQ multiplex PCR. The table includes under 150,000 clones, 86% detected once. Specimen: blood. Receptors were obtained from a person aged 18-70 years in good health.

The V gene is TRBV5-1, the J gene TRBJ2-5; D uncertain. The length of the CDR3 is 14 residues. Germline lookup yields CDR1 SGHRS and CDR2 YFSETQ. The germline V and J ends were trimmed by 4 bases and 4 bases, with 14 bases remaining between them. CDR3 DNA sequence: TGCGCCAGCAGCAATCCCGATAGCAGAGAGACCCAGTACTTC. Protein sequence: CASSNPDSRETQYF.

CDR3 sequence reads: CATAIGTGGIGELFF. CDR3 nucleotides: TGCGCCACTGCGATCGGGACAGGGGGCATCGGGGAGCTGTTTTTT. V and J are TRBV5-1 and TRBJ2-2; 12 bases are shared with TRBD1. The junction had 10 bases not matched to a gene; V was cut back by 9 bases and J by 7 bases. From germline, CDR1 is SGHRS and CDR2 YFSETQ. The CDR3 is 15 amino acids.

The chain carries TRBV20-1 and TRBJ2-7; no clear D. The CDR3 sequence is 11 residues long. Germline-derived CDR1 and CDR2 are DFQATT and SNEGSKA (reference sequence). Trimming shortened V by 6 bases and J by 2 bases, and 8 bases separated the two germline ends. The CDR3 bases are TGCAGTGCCAACAGAGCCTACGAGCAGTACTTC. Translating it yields CSANRAYEQYF.

The CDR3 here is CASSQDRRGYTF. As DNA, the CDR3 is TGTGCCAGCAGCCAAGACCGAAGGGGCTACACCTTC. V usage is TRBV14 and J usage is TRBJ1-2; no clear D. The V gene lost 0 bases and the J gene lost 8 bases, with 7 bases spanning the gap. Germline V CDR1 and CDR2: SGHDN, FVKESK. The CDR3 is made up of 12 amino acids.

The chain combines TRBV29-1 with TRBJ2-5; the D gene is possibly TRBD2 (7 bases). CDR1 SQVTM and CDR2 ANQGSEA come from the germline V gene. The CDR3 loop spans 12 amino acids. V gave up 7 bases and J gave up 4 bases, with 13 bases separating them. Here the CDR3 DNA reads TGCAGCGCAATAGGGGGGGGAGAGACCCAGTACTTC. Encoded protein: CSAIGGGETQYF. Combining the CDR3 with reference TRBV29-1 and TRBJ2-5 gives the whole variable domain SAVISQKPSRDICQRGTSLTIQCQVDSQVTMMFWYRQQPGQSLTLIATANQGSEATYESGFVIDKFPISRPNLTFSTLTVSNMSPEDSSIYLCSAIGGGETQYFGPGTRLLVL.